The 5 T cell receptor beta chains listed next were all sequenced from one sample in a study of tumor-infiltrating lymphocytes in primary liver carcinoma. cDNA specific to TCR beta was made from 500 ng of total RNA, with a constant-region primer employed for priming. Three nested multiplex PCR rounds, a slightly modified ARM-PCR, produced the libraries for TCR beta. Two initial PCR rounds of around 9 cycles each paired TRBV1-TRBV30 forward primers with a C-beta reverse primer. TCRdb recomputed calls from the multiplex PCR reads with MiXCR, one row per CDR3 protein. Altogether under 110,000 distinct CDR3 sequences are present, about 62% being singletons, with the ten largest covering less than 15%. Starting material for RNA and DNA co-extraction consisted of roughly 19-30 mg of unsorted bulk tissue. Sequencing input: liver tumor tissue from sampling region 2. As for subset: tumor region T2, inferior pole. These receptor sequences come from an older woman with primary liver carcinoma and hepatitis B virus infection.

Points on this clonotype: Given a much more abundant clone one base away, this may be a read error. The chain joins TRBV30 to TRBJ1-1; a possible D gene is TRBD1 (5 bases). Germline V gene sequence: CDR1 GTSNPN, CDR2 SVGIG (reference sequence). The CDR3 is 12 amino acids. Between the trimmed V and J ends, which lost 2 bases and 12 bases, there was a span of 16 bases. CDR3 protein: CAWSRVGHIPFF. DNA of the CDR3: TGTGCCTGGAGTCGGGTCGGACATATTCCTTTCTTT.

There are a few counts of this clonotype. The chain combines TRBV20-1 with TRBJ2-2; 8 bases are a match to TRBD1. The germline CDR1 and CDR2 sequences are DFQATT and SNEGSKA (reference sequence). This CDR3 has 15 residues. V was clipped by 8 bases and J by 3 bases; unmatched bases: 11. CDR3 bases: TGCAGTTTCAGGCAGGGGGCGCGTGACACCGGGGAGCTGTTTTTT. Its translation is CSFRQGARDTGELFF.

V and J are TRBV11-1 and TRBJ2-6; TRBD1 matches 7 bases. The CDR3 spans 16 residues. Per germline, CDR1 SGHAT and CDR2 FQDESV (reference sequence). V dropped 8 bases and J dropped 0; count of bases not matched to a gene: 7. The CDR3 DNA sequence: TGTGCCAGCCCCCCGACAGGGAGCTCTGGGGCCAACGTCCTGACTTTC. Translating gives CASPPTGSSGANVLTF.

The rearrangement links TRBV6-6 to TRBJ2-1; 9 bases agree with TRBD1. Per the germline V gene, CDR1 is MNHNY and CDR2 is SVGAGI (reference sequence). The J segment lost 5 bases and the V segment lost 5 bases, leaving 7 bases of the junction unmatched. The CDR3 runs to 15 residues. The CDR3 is CASSREQGAHNEQFF. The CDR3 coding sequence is TGTGCCAGCAGTAGGGAACAGGGGGCACACAATGAGCAGTTCTTC.

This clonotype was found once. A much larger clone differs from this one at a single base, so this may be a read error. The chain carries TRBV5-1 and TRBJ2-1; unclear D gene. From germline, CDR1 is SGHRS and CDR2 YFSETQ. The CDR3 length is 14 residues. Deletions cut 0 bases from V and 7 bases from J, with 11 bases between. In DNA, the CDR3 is TGCGCCAGCAGCTTGGAGCTAGTGATGAATGAGCAGTTCTTC. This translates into CASSLELVMNEQFF.